This TCR beta chain was observed in a study of glioma-infiltrating T cells after dendritic cell vaccination. The wider study: Treatment, given 2003 to 2012, was autologous tumor lysate-pulsed dendritic cell vaccination. Dendritic cell vaccine was injected intradermally three times, biweekly.

The time point is: after dendritic cell vaccination, including at tumor progression/relapse. PBMC were collected before vaccination, two weeks after the third vaccination, and at progression. TCRB CDR3 was amplified from 2 ug genomic DNA or less. The protocol was immunoSEQ multiplex PCR, while the TCRdb copy is restricted to in-frame clones and leaves out a portion. This repertoire shows roughly 85,000 clones, about 85% found once; its top ten account for 8.5%. This CDR3 has 14 residues. The ends were cut back, 1 base at V and 6 bases at J, with 10 bases in the middle. Germline CDR1 is KGHSY and CDR2 is FQNENV.

The chain is built from TRBV16 and TRBJ2-1; D is possibly TRBD2 (5 bases). Material: blood, obtained after dendritic cell vaccination. The receptor was isolated from a human donor with glioblastoma. CDR3 in amino acids: CASSQLSLGNEQFF. CDR3 nucleotides: TGTGCCAGCAGCCAATTGTCACTAGGCAATGAGCAGTTCTTC.